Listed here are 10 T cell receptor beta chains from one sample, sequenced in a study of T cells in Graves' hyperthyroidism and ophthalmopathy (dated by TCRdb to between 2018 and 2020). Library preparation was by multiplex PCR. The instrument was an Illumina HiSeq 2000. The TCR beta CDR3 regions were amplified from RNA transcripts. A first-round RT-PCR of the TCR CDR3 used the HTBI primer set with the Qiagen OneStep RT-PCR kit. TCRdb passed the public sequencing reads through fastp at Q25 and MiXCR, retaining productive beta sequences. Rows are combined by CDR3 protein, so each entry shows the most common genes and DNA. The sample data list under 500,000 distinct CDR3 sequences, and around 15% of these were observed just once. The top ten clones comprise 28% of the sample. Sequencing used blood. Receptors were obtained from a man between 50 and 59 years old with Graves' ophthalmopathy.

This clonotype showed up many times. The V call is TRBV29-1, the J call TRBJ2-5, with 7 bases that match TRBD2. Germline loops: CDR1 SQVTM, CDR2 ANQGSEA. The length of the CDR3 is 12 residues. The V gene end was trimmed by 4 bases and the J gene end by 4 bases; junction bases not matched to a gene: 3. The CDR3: CSVVTGGETQYF. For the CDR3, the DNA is TGCAGCGTTGTAACGGGAGGAGAGACCCAGTACTTC. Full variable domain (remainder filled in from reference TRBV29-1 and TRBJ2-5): SAVISQKPSRDICQRGTSLTIQCQVDSQVTMMFWYRQQPGQSLTLIATANQGSEATYESGFVIDKFPISRPNLTFSTLTVSNMSPEDSSIYLCSVVTGGETQYFGPGTRLLVL.

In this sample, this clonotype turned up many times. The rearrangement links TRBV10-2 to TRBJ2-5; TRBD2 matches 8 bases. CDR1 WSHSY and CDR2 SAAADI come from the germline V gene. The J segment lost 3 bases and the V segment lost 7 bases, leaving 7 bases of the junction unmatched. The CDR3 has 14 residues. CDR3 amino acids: CASNQLAAEETQYF. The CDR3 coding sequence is TGCGCCAGCAACCAACTAGCGGCTGAAGAGACCCAGTACTTC.

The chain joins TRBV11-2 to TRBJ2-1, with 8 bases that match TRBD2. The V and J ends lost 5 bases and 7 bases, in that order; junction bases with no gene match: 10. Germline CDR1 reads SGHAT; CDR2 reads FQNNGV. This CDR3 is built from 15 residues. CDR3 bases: TGTGCCAGCAGCCTTTCGGGAGGGCGGTTGAATGAGCAGTTCTTC. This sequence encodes CASSLSGGRLNEQFF.

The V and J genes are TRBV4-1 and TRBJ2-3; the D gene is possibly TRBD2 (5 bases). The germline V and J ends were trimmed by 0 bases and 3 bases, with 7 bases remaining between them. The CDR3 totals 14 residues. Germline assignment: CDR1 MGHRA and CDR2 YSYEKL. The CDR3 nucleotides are TGCGCCAGCAGCCAAGATTTAGCGACAGATACGCAGTATTTT. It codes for CASSQDLATDTQYF.

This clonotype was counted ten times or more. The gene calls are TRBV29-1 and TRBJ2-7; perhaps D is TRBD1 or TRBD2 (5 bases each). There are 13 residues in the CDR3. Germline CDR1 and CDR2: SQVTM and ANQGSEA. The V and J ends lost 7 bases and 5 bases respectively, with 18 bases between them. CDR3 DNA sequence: TGCAGCGCCAGAGCCGGGACCGGCGACGAGCAGTACTTC. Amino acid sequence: CSARAGTGDEQYF.

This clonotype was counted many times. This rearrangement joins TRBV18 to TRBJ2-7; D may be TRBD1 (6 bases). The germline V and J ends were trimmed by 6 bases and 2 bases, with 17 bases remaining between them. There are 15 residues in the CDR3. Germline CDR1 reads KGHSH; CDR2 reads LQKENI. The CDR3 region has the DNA TGTGCCAGCTCGCATGAGGGGGTTGGTCCCTACGAGCAGTACTTC. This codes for CASSHEGVGPYEQYF.

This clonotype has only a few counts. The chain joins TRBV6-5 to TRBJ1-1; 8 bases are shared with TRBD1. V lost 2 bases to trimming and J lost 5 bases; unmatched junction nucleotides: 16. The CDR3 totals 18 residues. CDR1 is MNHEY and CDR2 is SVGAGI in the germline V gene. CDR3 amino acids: CASSYLSVGRGRGTEAFF. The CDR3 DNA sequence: TGTGCCAGCAGTTACCTGTCGGTGGGCAGGGGGCGCGGTACTGAAGCTTTCTTT.

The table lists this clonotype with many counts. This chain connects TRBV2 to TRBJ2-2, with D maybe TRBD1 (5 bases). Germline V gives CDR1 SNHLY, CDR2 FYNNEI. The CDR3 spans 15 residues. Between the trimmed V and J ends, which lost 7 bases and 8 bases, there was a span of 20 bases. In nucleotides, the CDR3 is TGTGCCAGCATAGTGACAGATTCTCGGGCGGGGGAGCTGTTTTTT. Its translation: CASIVTDSRAGELFF.

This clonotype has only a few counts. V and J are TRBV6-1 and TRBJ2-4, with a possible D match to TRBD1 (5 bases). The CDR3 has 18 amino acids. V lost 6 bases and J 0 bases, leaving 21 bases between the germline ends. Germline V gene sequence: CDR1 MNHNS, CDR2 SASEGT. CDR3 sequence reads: CASRPKHHRQLAKNIQYF. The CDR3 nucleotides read TGTGCCAGCAGGCCAAAGCATCACAGGCAACTAGCCAAAAACATTCAGTACTTC.

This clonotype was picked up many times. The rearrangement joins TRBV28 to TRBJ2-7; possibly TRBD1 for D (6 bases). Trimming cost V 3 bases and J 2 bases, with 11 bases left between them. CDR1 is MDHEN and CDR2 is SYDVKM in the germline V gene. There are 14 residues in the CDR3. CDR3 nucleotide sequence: TGTGCCAGCAGTTTGGACAGTTTGGCCTACGAGCAGTACTTC. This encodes CASSLDSLAYEQYF.